One and the same sample provided the 16 T cell receptor beta chains below, sequenced in a study of shared clonotypes between healthy human individuals. Using immunoSEQ multiplex PCR, the repertoire was profiled, and TCRdb retains in-frame clones only, with some absent. The sample contains over a million clones, roughly 96% of which appear only once. Sequenced material: naive CD4+ T cells sorted from blood. The subset is: CD45RA+ positively selected. The receptor source for this set is a man aged 25-40 years in good health.

The chain combines TRBV7-9 with TRBJ1-5; D remains unclear. The CDR3 sequence is 14 residues long. Deletions cut 6 bases from V and 3 bases from J, with 12 bases between. CDR1 and CDR2 (germline): SEHNR, FQNEAQ (reference sequence). DNA of the CDR3: TGTGCCAGCAGTGGTCACGAAGTCAATCAGCCCCAGCATTTT. Translation gives CASSGHEVNQPQHF.

The gene calls are TRBV4-3 and TRBJ1-2; no definite D call. V lost 2 bases and J 7 bases, leaving 17 bases between the germline ends. Germline loops: CDR1 LGHNA, CDR2 YSLEER. The length of the CDR3 is 15 residues. The CDR3 sequence: CASSQRGWGSGGYTF. The CDR3 nucleotides are TGCGCCAGCAGCCAACGGGGATGGGGATCTGGTGGCTACACCTTC.

The V call is TRBV4-2, the J call TRBJ1-1; weak D call: TRBD1 (6 bases). The germline CDR1 and CDR2 sequences are LGHNA and YNFKEQ. V lost 1 base and J 8 bases, leaving 11 bases between the germline ends. The CDR3 has 13 amino acids. The CDR3 bases are TGTGCCAGCAGCCAAGGTCAGGGGATGGAAGCTTTCTTT. The encoded protein is CASSQGQGMEAFF.

This chain joins TRBV7-9 and TRBJ2-1, with 12 bases fitting TRBD2. Trimming at V came to 2 bases and at J to 5 bases, leaving 13 bases not matched to a gene. Germline V gene lookup returns CDR1 SEHNR and CDR2 FQNEAQ (reference sequence). The CDR3 runs to 19 residues. The CDR3 DNA is TGTGCCAGCAGCTTACGACTAGCGGGAGCCGACAACCGCCACAATGAGCAGTTCTTC. It codes for CASSLRLAGADNRHNEQFF. The entire variable domain, with the rest obtained from reference TRBV7-9 and TRBJ2-1, is as follows: DTGVSQNPRHKITKRGQNVTFRCDPISEHNRLYWYRQTLGQGPEFLTYFQNEAQLEKSRLLSDRFSAERPKGSFSTLEIQRTEQGDSAMYLCASSLRLAGADNRHNEQFFGPGTRLTVL.

The rearrangement joins TRBV28 to TRBJ1-5, with 10 bases lining up with TRBD1. CDR1 and CDR2 (germline): MDHEN, SYDVKM. V trimming: 3 bases; J trimming: 6 bases; junction bases outside the gene matches: 5. CDR3 size: 15 residues. CDR3 amino acids: CASSFDRGRVQPQHF. CDR3 nucleotides: TGTGCCAGCAGTTTTGACAGGGGGCGCGTTCAGCCCCAGCATTTT.

The chain is built from TRBV5-1 and TRBJ1-1, with TRBD1 as a possible D gene (5 bases). V lost 2 bases, J lost 3 bases, and 14 bases lay in between. Germline V gene sequence: CDR1 SGHRS, CDR2 YFSETQ. The CDR3 spans 15 residues. The CDR3 sequence is CASSFRGKWDTEAFF. CDR3 nucleotides: TGCGCCAGCAGCTTCCGGGGCAAATGGGACACTGAAGCTTTCTTT.

The gene calls are TRBV2 and TRBJ2-7, with TRBD1 matching 11 bases. V lost 6 bases to trimming and J lost 0 bases; unmatched junction nucleotides: 4. CDR1 SNHLY and CDR2 FYNNEI come from the germline V gene. This CDR3 is 15 amino acids long. CDR3 bases: TGTGCCAGCAGCGGGACAGGGGGGATCTCCTACGAGCAGTACTTC. This encodes CASSGTGGISYEQYF.

This chain joins TRBV5-5 and TRBJ2-3; 8 bases map to TRBD2. Germline CDR1 is SGHKS and CDR2 is YYEKEE (reference sequence). With V trimmed by 6 bases and J by 3 bases, 12 bases remained unmatched. The CDR3 is 16 amino acids. CDR3 nucleotide sequence: TGTGCCAGCAACTTCAAGCCCGGGAGGGGGACAGATACGCAGTATTTT. Amino acid sequence: CASNFKPGRGTDTQYF.

This sequence joins TRBV5-1 and TRBJ1-2; the D gene is possibly TRBD1 (6 bases). The CDR3 is made up of 13 amino acids. Germline-derived CDR1 and CDR2 are SGHRS and YFSETQ. Trimming cost V 4 bases and J 7 bases, with 14 bases left between them. CDR3 region: CASSGWTEGGYTF. For the CDR3, the DNA is TGCGCCAGCAGCGGTTGGACAGAAGGTGGCTACACCTTC.

The rearrangement joins TRBV5-4 to TRBJ2-7, with D possibly TRBD2 on 6 matching bases. V lost 2 bases and J lost 0, with 12 bases in between. The CDR3 spans 15 residues. Germline V lookup: CDR1 SGHNT, CDR2 YYREEE (reference sequence). The CDR3 DNA follows: TGTGCCAGCAGCTTCCCCGGGAGTGGCTCCTACGAGCAGTACTTC. This gives the protein CASSFPGSGSYEQYF.

This CDR3 reads CASSSVWGSNQPQHF. CDR3 coding DNA: TGTGCCAGCAGTTCCGTGTGGGGAAGTAATCAGCCCCAGCATTTT. The chain combines TRBV28 with TRBJ1-5; D not resolved. The germline V and J ends were trimmed by 4 bases and 4 bases, with 14 bases remaining between them. CDR3 size: 15 residues. In germline, CDR1 is MDHEN, CDR2 SYDVKM.

The V gene is TRBV5-1, the J gene TRBJ1-1; D not certain. CDR3 length: 14 residues. Trimming cost V 6 bases and J 0 bases, with 12 bases left between them. The germline V gene encodes CDR1 SGHRS and CDR2 YFSETQ. CDR3 in DNA: TGCGCCAGCACGGAGGGTTCGATGAACACTGAAGCTTTCTTT. Translation: CASTEGSMNTEAFF.

This rearrangement joins TRBV20-1 to TRBJ2-3; D ambiguous. V lost 7 bases and J lost 9, with 8 bases in between. CDR3 length: 9 residues. Looked up from germline, CDR1 is DFQATT and CDR2 is SNEGSKA (reference sequence). CDR3 in amino acids: CSGSGTQYF. In DNA, the CDR3 is TGCAGTGGGAGTGGCACGCAGTATTTT.

J is TRBJ2-5 and V is TRBV11-2; D remains unclear. This CDR3 spans 14 amino acids. The germline gives CDR1 SGHAT, CDR2 FQNNGV. V dropped 5 bases and J dropped 1 base, with 11 bases sitting between them. In DNA, the CDR3 is TGTGCCAGCAGCGTTAGACACCTCCAAGAGACCCAGTACTTC. Residues: CASSVRHLQETQYF.

The chain couples TRBV9 to TRBJ2-3; no definite D call. The CDR3 runs to 15 residues. V gave up 0 bases and J gave up 0 bases, with 8 bases separating them. Germline V CDR1 and CDR2: SGDLS, YYNGEE. CDR3 amino acids: CASSVATISTDTQYF. In nucleotides, the CDR3 is TGTGCCAGCAGCGTAGCTACTATCAGCACAGATACGCAGTATTTT.

The rearrangement joins TRBV14 to TRBJ2-7, with D possibly matching TRBD1 (6 bases). This CDR3 is 15 amino acids long. V was shortened by 2 bases and J by 3 bases, with 14 bases between the two germline ends. The V gene's germline CDR1 is SGHDN and CDR2 FVKESK. CDR3: CASSQIRGVVYEQYF. DNA for the CDR3: TGTGCCAGCAGCCAAATCAGGGGAGTAGTCTACGAGCAGTACTTC.